The clone carrying this T cell receptor (beta chain) appeared many times. Participants' reported clinical history set cohort assignment. These data come from a study of blood T cell repertoires in COVID-19. Sequencing used immunoSEQ multiplex PCR; TCRdb keeps in-frame clones, though not all of them. The table has 90,000 to 120,000 clones, around 86% seen once. Sample: PBMCs or T cells enriched from blood (not recorded which). This sequence originates from a woman aged 45 to 65 who had recovered from COVID-19.

The CDR3 region has the DNA TGTGCCAGCAGCCAAGAAATAGGAGGTATCACCGGGGAGCTGTTTTTT. This gives the protein CASSQEIGGITGELFF. The chain carries TRBV14 and TRBJ2-2, with D possibly being TRBD2 (5 bases). Germline V gene sequence: CDR1 SGHDN, CDR2 FVKESK. The germline V and J ends were trimmed by 0 bases and 4 bases, with 12 bases remaining between them. There are 16 residues in the CDR3.